These 15 T cell receptor beta chains were sequenced from one sample in a study of OX40 agonist ivuxolimab in advanced cancers. The repertoire was sequenced with immunoSEQ multiplex PCR; TCRdb's copy has only in-frame clones and lacks some. The repertoire has almost 80,000 clones, around 90% of them found once; the top ten carry roughly 0.26%. The sample in question was CD4+ or CD8+ T cells sorted from blood, obtained in a trial of the OX40 agonist ivuxolimab. The receptor source for this set is an adult with an advanced solid tumor such as melanoma, head and neck, liver or kidney cancer.

This sequence joins TRBV11-2 and TRBJ1-2, with 9 bases lining up with TRBD1. The CDR3 extends over 15 amino acids. Germline loops: CDR1 SGHAT, CDR2 FQNNGV. Unmatched junction bases numbered 4, after V lost 5 bases and J lost 0 bases. In nucleotides, the CDR3 is TGTGCCAGCAGCGCATGGGACAGGGCTAACTATGGCTACACCTTC. Protein product: CASSAWDRANYGYTF.

This clone was seen only a few times. This sequence joins TRBV27 and TRBJ1-4; 7 bases align to TRBD1. The germline V gene has CDR1 MNHEY and CDR2 SMNVEV (reference sequence). This CDR3 is built from 14 residues. J lost 7 bases, V lost 5 bases, and 7 bases had no gene match. This CDR3 reads CASSSRDRPEKLFF. In DNA, the CDR3 is TGTGCCAGCAGTAGCCGGGACAGACCTGAAAAACTGTTTTTT.

This chain joins TRBV18 and TRBJ1-2; tentatively, D is TRBD1 (5 bases). The ends were cut back, 3 bases at V and 7 bases at J, with 18 bases in the middle. This CDR3 has 15 amino acids. Looked up from germline, CDR1 is KGHSH and CDR2 is LQKENI. The CDR3 region is CASSPTGARVTGYTF. In DNA form, the CDR3 reads TGTGCCAGCTCACCCACTGGGGCGCGGGTAACTGGCTACACCTTC.

This clone has just a few counts. This chain connects TRBV28 to TRBJ1-5, with D possibly being TRBD1 (5 bases). Germline V gene data show CDR1 as MDHEN and CDR2 as SYDVKM. V was clipped by 5 bases and J by 6 bases, with 14 bases between them. The CDR3 loop spans 14 amino acids. CDR3: CASSLGGVGQPQHF. The CDR3 nucleotides read TGTGCCAGCAGTCTCGGGGGAGTTGGTCAGCCCCAGCATTTT.

The chain combines TRBV4-2 with TRBJ1-6; TRBD1 matches at 8 bases. The CDR3 covers 16 residues. Looked up from germline, CDR1 is LGHNA and CDR2 is YNFKEQ. The V segment lost 0 bases and the J segment 6 bases; nucleotides outside the gene matches: 4. CDR3 protein: CASSQDGTGRNSPLHF. In DNA, the CDR3 is TGTGCCAGCAGCCAAGATGGGACAGGCCGTAATTCACCCCTCCACTTT.

The chain employs TRBV4-1 and TRBJ1-1; D is ambiguous. CDR3 length: 14 residues. V was pared by 1 base and J by 5 bases, with 11 bases between. Looked up from germline, CDR1 is MGHRA and CDR2 is YSYEKL. The CDR3 here is CASSQGGFVTEAFF. The CDR3, as DNA: TGCGCCAGCAGCCAAGGGGGTTTCGTAACTGAAGCTTTCTTT.

The genes are TRBV2 and TRBJ2-5; possibly TRBD2 for D (6 bases). V was shortened by 6 bases and J by 5 bases, with 16 bases between the two germline ends. Per the germline V gene, CDR1 is SNHLY and CDR2 is FYNNEI. CDR3 size: 14 residues. CDR3 protein: CASREGTPAETQYF. The CDR3 nucleotides read TGTGCCAGCAGAGAGGGGACTCCCGCGGAGACCCAGTACTTC.

This clone occurred once. The chain employs TRBV5-4 and TRBJ2-3; D is perhaps TRBD1 (6 bases). The CDR3 runs to 13 residues. Per germline, CDR1 SGHNT and CDR2 YYREEE (reference sequence). V gave up 0 bases and J gave up 5 bases, with 7 bases separating them. The CDR3 loop is CASSLGGQDTQYF. The CDR3 DNA reads TGTGCCAGCAGCTTGGGGGGGCAAGATACGCAGTATTTT.

The CDR3 bases are TGTGCCAGCAGCTTAGGCCGGGACCTCACCGGGGAGCTGTTTTTT. Translation: CASSLGRDLTGELFF. V gene TRBV7-9 combines with J gene TRBJ2-2; possibly TRBD1 or TRBD2 for D (5 bases each). Germline loops: CDR1 SEHNR, CDR2 FQNEAQ (reference sequence). V was trimmed by 1 base and J by 4 bases, leaving 10 bases between them. This CDR3 contains 15 residues.

The sample holds a few counts of this clone. The V and J genes are TRBV5-1 and TRBJ2-5; D might be TRBD2 (6 bases). Trimming shortened V by 3 bases and J by 2 bases, and 17 bases separated the two germline ends. The germline V gene encodes CDR1 SGHRS and CDR2 YFSETQ. The CDR3 has 16 amino acids. CDR3 coding DNA: TGCGCCAGCAGCTCCCTACCGGGACTCCTTCAAGAGACCCAGTACTTC. It encodes CASSSLPGLLQETQYF.

This rearrangement joins TRBV6-1 to TRBJ2-5; D might be TRBD1 or TRBD2, each matching 5 bases. The length of the CDR3 is 11 residues. Per germline, CDR1 MNHNS and CDR2 SASEGT. Trimming left V 4 bases short and J 5 bases short, with 5 bases between. The CDR3 DNA follows: TGTGCCAGCAGTGGGGGGGAGACCCAGTACTTC. Its translation: CASSGGETQYF.

The chain joins TRBV6-5 to TRBJ2-2; 9 positions match TRBD2. The CDR3 is made up of 15 amino acids. Germline CDR1 MNHEY, CDR2 SVGAGI. V was clipped by 1 base and J by 4 bases; unmatched bases: 1. CDR3 protein: CASSYLAGATGELFF. The CDR3 region has the DNA TGTGCCAGCAGTTACTTAGCGGGAGCCACCGGGGAGCTGTTTTTT.

The gene calls are TRBV28 and TRBJ1-5, with a possible D match to TRBD1 (6 bases). The germline gives CDR1 MDHEN, CDR2 SYDVKM. Trimming removed 11 bases from V and 0 bases from J, with 8 bases in between. The CDR3 is 12 residues long. DNA of the CDR3: TGTGCCCAGGGGCGTAGCAATCAGCCCCAGCATTTT. Translating it yields CAQGRSNQPQHF. The complete variable domain, with remaining parts taken from reference TRBV28 and TRBJ1-5, reads DVKVTQSSRYLVKRTGEKVFLECVQDMDHENMFWYRQDPGLGLRLIYFSYDVKMKEKGDIPEGYSVSREKKERFSLILESASTNQTSMYLCAQGRSNQPQHFGDGTRLSIL.

The chain couples TRBV7-2 to TRBJ2-7; possibly TRBD2 for D (6 bases). V lost 2 bases and J lost 7, with 18 bases in between. The CDR3 totals 15 residues. CDR1 is SGHTA and CDR2 is FQGNSA in the germline V gene. The CDR3 DNA sequence: TGTGCCAGCAGCTTATCCGTAGCGGCTTGGGGGGAGCAGTACTTC. Encoded protein: CASSLSVAAWGEQYF.

The CDR3 DNA follows: TGTGCCAGCAGGATGGAGGGCGGGACGGCCGAGCAGTACTTC. Its translation is CASRMEGGTAEQYF. The V call is TRBV19, the J call TRBJ2-7; the D gene is possibly TRBD2 (6 bases). This CDR3 contains 14 residues. Germline V gives CDR1 LNHDA, CDR2 SQIVND (reference sequence). The V end lost 9 bases, the J end lost 6 bases, and 21 bases lay between the germline ends.